This T cell receptor beta chain is drawn from a study of shared clonotypes between healthy human individuals (dated by TCRdb to the early 2020s). The study in broad terms: The cohort included three men and a couple of women between 18 and 49 years of age. Per donor, three plates each were used for CD4 naive and CD4 memory, two for CD8 naive, and one for CD8 memory. To estimate repertoire size and how much clonotype sharing occurs between individuals, the study deeply sequenced the blood TCR repertoires of 5 or 6 healthy adults. Libraries were prepared and TCR repertoires were sequenced by different laboratories using diverse techniques, in order to increase sequencing depth and limit assay-specific biases. Each donor's leukapheresis produced roughly between about 0.85 and 10 billion PBMCs.

Of note for this clone: Its antigen is currently not known. No quality values exist for individual bases; no much larger clone is one base distant.

The CDR3 spans 11 residues, from the cysteine through the phenylalanine. Only the CDR3 DNA stays, 33 bases, in frame from base 1. Per the germline V gene (reference sequence), DFQATT is the CDR1 and SNEGSKA is the CDR2. Relative to germline, V is 3 bases shorter and J is 8 bases shorter, with 8 bases between their ends. Using the deep immunoSEQ assay, TCR CDR3 regions were amplified from genomic DNA by multiplex PCR. Genomic DNA extracted from each cell subset was distributed evenly over all wells of several immunoSEQ 96-well plates, and each plate served as one replicate. For sorted subsets, each replicate PCR was loaded with 200 ng genomic DNA, equivalent to some 31,000 T cell genomes. Purified libraries were quantified with a Qubit 3.0 fluorometer, sized on a Bioanalyzer 2100, and re-quantified with the KAPA Library Quantification kit. Each immunoSEQ 96-well plate was sequenced on its own single-read 150-cycle Illumina NextSeq 550 flow cell. For the original study's pipeline: Because the immunoSEQ output included only junctional sequences and no quality scores, the filtering could not be the same as the filtering used for full-length reads. To assign V/J genes and CDR3, sequences were annotated using PyIR, a Python wrapper for IgBLAST v1.9, with IMGT germline references. Any read was removed if the V/J assignment was weak (E-value above 1e-6), the CDR3 was missing, or the read contained stop codons, out-of-frame junctions, or ambiguous translated residues. V3J clonotypes were defined as sequences sharing the same inferred V gene, J gene, and CDR3 amino acid sequence. The percentage overlap between two repertoires was calculated by dividing the number of shared unique clonotypes by the size of the smaller repertoire. RTK rarefaction, the Chao1 estimator, and Recon v2.1 estimates of unobserved clonotypes were used to assess repertoire richness. Generation probabilities for all TCRbeta clonotypes obtained by the gDNA method from a handful of donors were computed using OLGA. TCRdb took over this immuneACCESS table, retaining in-frame rearrangements with V and J assigned. Such tables are incomplete; in checked studies, under half of the missing clones stem from an unresolved V gene, and the remainder is unexplained. V, J and clone size are taken as reported in that table, and D and trimming were inferred from the DNA itself. This sample has some 1,600,000 clones in its table, and 95% to 99% of those were observed once. The ten biggest clones cover roughly 0.45% of the sample.

General conclusions and limits of the study: Across a few donors, 5% to 6% of naive CD4, around 3.3% of naive CD8, under 2.5% of memory CD4, and approximately 0.42% of memory CD8 clonotypes were shared. Only blood was sampled, and tissue TCR repertoires likely differ from those in blood. Because the study included a small number of donors, the genetic and exposure-history diversity represented was limited. Rarefaction of sorted-subset datasets indicated incomplete sequencing despite the large sequencing depth. Compared with non-shared clonotypes, the clonotypes found in all four sorted-subset donors had higher generation probabilities. Pairwise subsampling indicated that sequencing depth was expected to affect the degree of clonotype sharing among donors. Naive subsets generally had larger estimated clonotype richness than memory subsets.

Healthy HIV-negative adults with no recently reported acute infections or vaccinations were included as donors. Only Caucasian adults living in Nashville, Tennessee, USA were represented among the donors. CD4+ T cells were enriched through magnetic negative selection, after which naive cells were positively selected on CD45RA and the remaining negative fraction served as the memory subset. Blood was collected by leukapheresis, and PBMCs were isolated by Ficoll-Histopaque density gradient centrifugation and then cryopreserved in liquid nitrogen vapor phase. Analytical flow cytometry was used to check the purity and quantity of each magnetically sorted T cell population. Genomic DNA was isolated from each sorted fraction and quantified by UV absorbance on a Nanodrop 2000c.

The clonotype was recovered from a man aged 25-40 years in good health. The rearranged segments are TRBV20-1 and TRBJ2-1, with the identity of the D gene unclear. Sequenced input: naive CD4+ T cells sorted from blood. Per the publication, the cell subset or site label means: CD45RA+ positively selected. The CDR3 amino acid sequence is: CSASHVHEQFF. The DNA sequence is as follows: TGCAGTGCTAGTCACGTCCATGAGCAGTTCTTC.